In its sample, the clone carrying this T cell receptor beta chain was seen a few times. There are 16 residues in the CDR3. The sample belongs to a study of CD8 T cells in ankylosing spondylitis. Molecular-barcoded quantitative 5'-RACE produced these TCR beta libraries. TCRdb analysed the 5' RACE reads with MiXCR anew, one entry per CDR3 protein. The data contain around 250,000 distinct CDR3 sequences, 32% of them singletons. The source of this sequence is a male donor with ankylosing spondylitis or in good health (not recorded which). V is TRBV21-1 and J is TRBJ1-2. TRBV21-1 is termed a pseudogene. What was sequenced was blood, either unsorted or a sorted T cell fraction (not recorded which). In nucleotides, the CDR3 is TGTGCCAGCAGCAAAGCTACTCGACGTACGGTCGGTGGCTACACCTTC. Its translation: CASSKATRRTVGGYTF.